The sequence of this T cell receptor (beta chain) was determined in a study of blood T cell repertoires in COVID-19. Method: immunoSEQ multiplex PCR; TCRdb's copy keeps in-frame clones and lacks some. The sample lists fewer than 250,000 clones, around 89% occurring once. The CDR3 contains 14 residues. Trimming left V 4 bases short and J 4 bases short, with 14 bases between. The V gene's germline CDR1 is GTSNPN and CDR2 SVGIG (reference sequence). The clonotype comes from a human donor in a cohort sampled during active COVID-19. The specimen sequenced was peripheral blood. The chain has TRBV30 and TRBJ1-5; possible D gene TRBD1, 6 bases. In DNA, the CDR3 is TGTGCCTGGAACCAACAGGGTGGAAATCAGCCCCAGCATTTT. This encodes CAWNQQGGNQPQHF. Based on the CDR3 plus reference TRBV30 and TRBJ1-5, the full variable domain is SQTIHQWPATLVQPVGSPLSLECTVEGTSNPNLYWYRQAAGRGLQLLFYSVGIGQISSEVPQNLSASRPQDRQFILSSKKLLLSDSGFYLCAWNQQGGNQPQHFGDGTRLSIL.